The next 28 T cell receptor beta chains were all read from a single sample in a study of cytotoxic CD8 clonotypes in ibrutinib-treated CLL. Assay used: immunoSEQ multiplex PCR; TCRdb lists only in-frame clones, some missing. The sample carries around 97,000 clones, approximately 78% recorded once. This specimen consisted of PBMCs, obtained after 12 months of ibrutinib treatment. These receptors were taken from a human donor with chronic lymphocytic leukemia.

The genes are TRBV5-1 and TRBJ2-1, with 9 nucleotides matching TRBD2. Germline assignment: CDR1 SGHRS and CDR2 YFSETQ. There are 17 residues in the CDR3. With V trimmed by 5 bases and J by 4 bases, 13 bases remained unmatched. The CDR3 loop reads CASRSGTSSLGYNEQFF. The CDR3 bases are TGCGCCAGCAGGTCCGGGACTAGCAGTCTGGGATACAATGAGCAGTTCTTC.

This rearrangement joins TRBV7-2 to TRBJ2-3, with D tentatively TRBD2 (6 bases). Trimming pared 3 bases from V and 1 base from J, leaving 8 bases between. Germline-derived CDR1 and CDR2 are SGHTA and FQGNSA. There are 14 residues in the CDR3. CDR3 DNA: TGTGCCAGCAGCTTGGGACTGGGCACAGATACGCAGTATTTT. Translated: CASSLGLGTDTQYF. The entire variable domain, with the rest obtained from reference TRBV7-2 and TRBJ2-3, is as follows: GAGVSQSPSNKVTEKGKDVELRCDPISGHTALYWYRQSLGQGLEFLIYFQGNSAPDKSGLPSDRFSAERTGGSVSTLTIQRTQQEDSAVYLCASSLGLGTDTQYFGPGTRLTVL.

The CDR3 protein is CASSPGGTYGYTF. DNA for the CDR3: TGTGCCAGCAGCCCAGGGGGGACCTATGGCTACACCTTC. The rearrangement joins TRBV4-2 to TRBJ1-2; the match to TRBD1 covers 7 bases. The V gene's germline CDR1 is LGHNA and CDR2 YNFKEQ. The CDR3 runs 13 residues. The V gene end was trimmed by 4 bases and the J gene end by 4 bases; junction bases not matched to a gene: 3.

The rearrangement links TRBV30 to TRBJ1-2, with D unresolved. Trimming stripped 5 bases from V and 0 bases from J, with 13 bases between. The CDR3 runs 14 residues. Per germline, CDR1 GTSNPN and CDR2 SVGIG (reference sequence). The CDR3 reads CAWERTRSNYGYTF. The CDR3 nucleotides are TGTGCCTGGGAGAGAACGCGGTCTAACTATGGCTACACCTTC.

V gene TRBV7-9 combines with J gene TRBJ2-1; D is uncertain. Trimming removed 5 bases from V and 7 bases from J, with 12 bases in between. CDR1 is SEHNR, CDR2 FQNEAQ, per germline (reference sequence). This CDR3 spans 13 amino acids. The CDR3 DNA reads TGTGCCAGCAGCCCGACCTTTGGGAATGAGCAGTTCTTC. Protein: CASSPTFGNEQFF. The whole variable domain, remainder taken from reference TRBV7-9 and TRBJ2-1, is DTGVSQNPRHKITKRGQNVTFRCDPISEHNRLYWYRQTLGQGPEFLTYFQNEAQLEKSRLLSDRFSAERPKGSFSTLEIQRTEQGDSAMYLCASSPTFGNEQFFGPGTRLTVL.

The chain recombines TRBV2 with TRBJ1-1, with 12 nucleotides matching TRBD1. The germline gives CDR1 SNHLY, CDR2 FYNNEI. V lost 9 bases, J lost 1 base, and 6 bases stayed unmatched. The CDR3 extends over 15 amino acids. CDR3 DNA: TGTGCCAGGGGACAGGGGGCCGAATCGAACACTGAAGCTTTCTTT. It encodes CARGQGAESNTEAFF.

This chain links TRBV19 with TRBJ2-7, with 11 nucleotides matching TRBD1. The CDR3 extends over 15 amino acids. Per the germline V gene, CDR1 is LNHDA and CDR2 is SQIVND (reference sequence). V shed 3 bases, J shed 3 bases, and the junction held 4 bases outside the gene matches. In DNA, the CDR3 is TGTGCCAGTAGTATGACCGGGACAGGGGGCTACGAGCAGTACTTC. Its translation: CASSMTGTGGYEQYF.

This clone was counted a few times. J is TRBJ1-3 and V is TRBV6-6; 7 bases align to TRBD1. Trimming removed 4 bases from V and 3 bases from J; junction bases left unmatched: 6. The CDR3 extends over 15 amino acids. Per germline, CDR1 MNHNY and CDR2 SVGAGI (reference sequence). CDR3 sequence: CASSSTGERGNTIYF. In DNA form, the CDR3 reads TGTGCCAGCAGTTCAACAGGGGAACGTGGAAACACCATATATTTT.

The V gene is TRBV7-9, the J gene TRBJ2-1; 8 nucleotides align to TRBD2. With V trimmed by 4 bases and J by 2 bases, 7 bases remained unmatched. The V gene's germline CDR1 is SEHNR and CDR2 FQNEAQ (reference sequence). The CDR3 is 16 amino acids. The CDR3 DNA reads TGTGCCAGCAGCTCCCGTGCGGGGGGCCCCTACAATGAGCAGTTCTTC. It translates to CASSSRAGGPYNEQFF.

This clone appeared a single time. V is TRBV2 and J is TRBJ2-3, with D unresolved. With 6 bases removed from V and 0 bases from J, the gap between germline ends came to 7 bases. CDR1 and CDR2 from the germline V gene are SNHLY and FYNNEI. The length of the CDR3 is 13 residues. CDR3 residues: CASRPTSTDTQYF. DNA for the CDR3: TGTGCCAGCAGGCCTACTAGCACAGATACGCAGTATTTT.

This chain links TRBV6-5 with TRBJ2-3; no definite D call. The CDR3 spans 15 residues. V was pared by 4 bases and J by 0 bases, with 11 bases between. From germline, CDR1 is MNHEY and CDR2 SVGAGI. The DNA for the CDR3 is TGTGCCAGCAGTTTCCGATCGCTTAGCACAGATACGCAGTATTTT. Encoded protein: CASSFRSLSTDTQYF.

The chain is built from TRBV4-1 and TRBJ2-3; 7 nucleotides agree with TRBD1. The CDR3 runs to 17 residues. Germline values: CDR1 MGHRA, CDR2 YSYEKL. With V trimmed by 3 bases and J by 4 bases, 13 bases remained unmatched. The CDR3 here is CASSHSFEQGISDTQYF. The CDR3 region has the DNA TGCGCCAGCAGCCACTCTTTCGAACAGGGGATCTCAGATACGCAGTATTTT.

This clone was seen only once. The chain has TRBV5-6 and TRBJ2-3; D might be TRBD2 (6 bases). The CDR3 totals 12 residues. Germline CDR1 and CDR2: SGHDT and YYEEEE. Trimming left V 3 bases short and J 6 bases short, with 8 bases between. In nucleotides, the CDR3 is TGTGCCAGCAGCTCCCGGGGGGATACGCAGTATTTT. It encodes CASSSRGDTQYF. Combining the CDR3 with reference TRBV5-6 and TRBJ2-3 gives the whole variable domain DAGVTQSPTHLIKTRGQQVTLRCSPKSGHDTVSWYQQALGQGPQFIFQYYEEEERQRGNFPDRFSGHQFPNYSSELNVNALLLGDSALYLCASSSRGDTQYFGPGTRLTVL.

The rearrangement joins TRBV27 to TRBJ1-1; D is perhaps TRBD1 (5 bases). CDR3 length: 13 residues. The V end lost 2 bases, the J end lost 8 bases, and 12 bases lay between the germline ends. The germline V gene encodes CDR1 MNHEY and CDR2 SMNVEV (reference sequence). The CDR3 nucleotides read TGTGCCAGCAGTTTAGGGGGTGGGAGGGAAGCTTTCTTT. Amino acid sequence: CASSLGGGREAFF.

In its sample, this clone was seen a few times. The chain has TRBV5-6 and TRBJ1-2; 9 nucleotides match TRBD1. J lost 7 bases, V lost 5 bases, and 3 bases had no gene match. CDR1 SGHDT and CDR2 YYEEEE come from the germline V gene. CDR3 size: 12 residues. In DNA, the CDR3 is TGTGCCAGCAGACAGGGGGCTTTTGGCTACACCTTC. Protein sequence: CASRQGAFGYTF. Drawing the rest from reference TRBV5-6 and TRBJ1-2, the complete variable domain is DAGVTQSPTHLIKTRGQQVTLRCSPKSGHDTVSWYQQALGQGPQFIFQYYEEEERQRGNFPDRFSGHQFPNYSSELNVNALLLGDSALYLCASRQGAFGYTFGSGTRLTVV.

This rearrangement joins TRBV7-3 to TRBJ2-1, with 12 nucleotides matching TRBD1. Germline V gives CDR1 SGHTA, CDR2 FQGTGA. The CDR3 spans 15 residues. V shed 1 base and J 8 bases; nucleotides not matched to a gene: 3. The CDR3 DNA reads TGTGCCAGCAGCTTAATGGGACAGGGGGCGGATGAGCAGTTCTTC. Translated, it gives CASSLMGQGADEQFF.

J is TRBJ1-1 and V is TRBV7-2; the D is unclear. CDR3 length: 16 residues. Trimming pared 1 base from V and 1 base from J, leaving 13 bases between. Germline loops: CDR1 SGHTA, CDR2 FQGNSA. CDR3 nucleotides: TGTGCCAGCAGCTTAGTGCCCGGACCGACGAACACTGAAGCTTTCTTT. Its protein product is CASSLVPGPTNTEAFF. Supplemented by reference TRBV7-2 and TRBJ1-1, the full variable domain reads GAGVSQSPSNKVTEKGKDVELRCDPISGHTALYWYRQSLGQGLEFLIYFQGNSAPDKSGLPSDRFSAERTGGSVSTLTIQRTQQEDSAVYLCASSLVPGPTNTEAFFGQGTRLTVV.

V and J are TRBV7-9 and TRBJ2-3; D not certain. This CDR3 has 15 amino acids. Trimming took off 3 bases at V and 0 bases at J, with 10 bases between the two ends. CDR1 is SEHNR, CDR2 FQNEAQ, per germline (reference sequence). CDR3 sequence reads: CASSFRAPSTDTQYF. The CDR3 region has the DNA TGTGCCAGCAGCTTCCGGGCCCCGAGCACAGATACGCAGTATTTT.

The genes are TRBV10-1 and TRBJ1-1; D is uncertain. This CDR3 region has 13 residues. CDR1 is WNHNN, CDR2 SYGVQD, per germline (reference sequence). V lost 5 bases and J lost 1, with 8 bases in between. The CDR3 bases are TGCGCCAGCAGTACCGGGGAGAACACTGAAGCTTTCTTT. Amino acids: CASSTGENTEAFF.

This clone was detected once. The chain carries TRBV18 and TRBJ1-1; TRBD1 might be the D (6 bases). V was trimmed by 2 bases and J by 8 bases, leaving 12 bases between them. Germline CDR1 KGHSH, CDR2 LQKENI. The CDR3 consists of 13 residues. The CDR3 protein is CASSPLLDSEAFF. CDR3 DNA: TGTGCCAGCTCACCATTGCTGGACAGCGAAGCTTTCTTT.

The chain couples TRBV28 to TRBJ1-5; D gene unclear. Trimming cost V 6 bases and J 2 bases, with 11 bases left between them. This CDR3 is 14 amino acids long. The germline V gene has CDR1 MDHEN and CDR2 SYDVKM. The CDR3 loop is CASSRPGGNQPQHF. CDR3 coding DNA: TGTGCCAGCAGCCGACCTGGCGGCAATCAGCCCCAGCATTTT.

The chain joins TRBV6-5 to TRBJ2-5, with 12 bases lining up with TRBD1. The CDR3 is made up of 16 amino acids. Germline trimming cut 0 bases from V and 5 bases from J; bases unmatched to any gene: 4. The germline CDR1 and CDR2 sequences are MNHEY and SVGAGI. The CDR3 region is CASSYSGTGGWETQYF. The CDR3 DNA reads as TGTGCCAGCAGTTACTCCGGGACAGGGGGCTGGGAGACCCAGTACTTC.

This chain uses TRBV4-2 with TRBJ2-2; 7 nucleotides match TRBD1. CDR1 is LGHNA and CDR2 is YNFKEQ in the germline V gene. Trimming cost V 2 bases and J 0 bases; bases outside gene matches: 3. This CDR3 has 16 amino acids. As DNA, the CDR3 is TGTGCCAGCAGCCAAATCGGGACAGCGAACACCGGGGAGCTGTTTTTT. Translation gives CASSQIGTANTGELFF.

The chain has TRBV7-9 and TRBJ1-1, with D perhaps TRBD1 (6 bases). V dropped 5 bases and J dropped 0 bases, with 16 bases sitting between them. The V gene's germline CDR1 is SEHNR and CDR2 FQNEAQ (reference sequence). The CDR3 contains 16 residues. CDR3 sequence: CASSQPQGTMNTEAFF. CDR3 DNA: TGTGCCAGCAGCCAACCACAGGGTACAATGAACACTGAAGCTTTCTTT.

V and J are TRBV7-2 and TRBJ2-3, with D perhaps matching TRBD1 (6 bases). This CDR3 is built from 16 residues. The V end was cut by 7 bases, the J end by 1 base, with 18 bases between. CDR1 and CDR2 from the germline V gene are SGHTA and FQGNSA. The CDR3 DNA is TGTGCCAGCACCCCCGCCTCGGCAGGGGGCACAGATACGCAGTATTTT. This gives the protein CASTPASAGGTDTQYF. Based on the CDR3 plus reference TRBV7-2 and TRBJ2-3, the full variable domain is GAGVSQSPSNKVTEKGKDVELRCDPISGHTALYWYRQSLGQGLEFLIYFQGNSAPDKSGLPSDRFSAERTGGSVSTLTIQRTQQEDSAVYLCASTPASAGGTDTQYFGPGTRLTVL.

The V gene is TRBV7-2, the J gene TRBJ2-2; 11 bases match TRBD1. This CDR3 region has 16 residues. J gave up 6 bases and V 5 bases, and 8 bases lay outside the gene matches. CDR1 SGHTA and CDR2 FQGNSA come from the germline V gene. As DNA, the CDR3 is TGTGCCAGCAGCCGGTATAGGGGACAGGGGGCCGGGGAGCTGTTTTTT. Translation: CASSRYRGQGAGELFF.

The rearrangement links TRBV19 to TRBJ1-2; TRBD1 is a possible D gene (5 bases). CDR3 size: 12 residues. The V end lost 5 bases, the J end lost 5 bases, and 9 bases lay between the germline ends. Germline CDR1 LNHDA, CDR2 SQIVND (reference sequence). This CDR3 reads CASSQGWYGYTF. The DNA for the CDR3 is TGTGCCAGTAGTCAGGGTTGGTATGGCTACACCTTC.

This clone was recorded once. The chain couples TRBV28 to TRBJ2-5; tentative D call: TRBD2 (5 bases). This CDR3 has 14 residues. V lost 4 bases and J 10 bases, leaving 19 bases between the germline ends. Germline V gives CDR1 MDHEN, CDR2 SYDVKM. The CDR3 reads CASSYAETPRGQYF. The CDR3 nucleotides read TGTGCCAGCAGTTACGCGGAGACACCTCGGGGCCAGTACTTC.